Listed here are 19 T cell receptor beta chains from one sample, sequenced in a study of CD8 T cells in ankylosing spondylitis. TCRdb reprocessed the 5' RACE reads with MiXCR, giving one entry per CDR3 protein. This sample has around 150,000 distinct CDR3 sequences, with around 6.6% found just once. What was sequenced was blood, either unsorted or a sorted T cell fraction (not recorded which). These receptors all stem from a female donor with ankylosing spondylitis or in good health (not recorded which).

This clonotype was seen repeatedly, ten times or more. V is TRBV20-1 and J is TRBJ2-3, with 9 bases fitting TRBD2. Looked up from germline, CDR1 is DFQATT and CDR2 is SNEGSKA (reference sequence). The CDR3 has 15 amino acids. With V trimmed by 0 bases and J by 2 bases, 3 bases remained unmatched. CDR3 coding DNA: TGCAGTGCTAGAGATGGCGGGGGGGACACAGATACGCAGTATTTT. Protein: CSARDGGGDTDTQYF.

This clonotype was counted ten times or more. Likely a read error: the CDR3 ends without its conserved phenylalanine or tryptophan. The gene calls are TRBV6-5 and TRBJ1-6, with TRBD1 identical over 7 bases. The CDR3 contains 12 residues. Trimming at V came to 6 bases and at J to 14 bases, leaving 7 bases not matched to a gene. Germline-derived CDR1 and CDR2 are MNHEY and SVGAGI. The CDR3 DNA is TGTGCCAGCAGATCACACACAGGGGCCCTCCACCTT. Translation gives CASRSHTGALHL.

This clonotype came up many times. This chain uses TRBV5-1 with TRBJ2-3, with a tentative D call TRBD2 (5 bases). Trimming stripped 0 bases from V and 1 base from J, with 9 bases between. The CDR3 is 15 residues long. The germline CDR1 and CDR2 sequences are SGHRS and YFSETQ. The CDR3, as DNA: TGCGCCAGCAGCTTGGGGCTAGCAGGCACAGATACGCAGTATTTT. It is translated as CASSLGLAGTDTQYF.

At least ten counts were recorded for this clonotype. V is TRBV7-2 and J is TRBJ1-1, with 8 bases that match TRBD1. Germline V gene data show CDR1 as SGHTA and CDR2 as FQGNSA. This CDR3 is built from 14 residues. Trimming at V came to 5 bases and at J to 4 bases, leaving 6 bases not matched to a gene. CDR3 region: CASSLQGVVTEAFF. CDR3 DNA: TGTGCCAGCAGCCTACAGGGGGTTGTCACTGAAGCTTTCTTT.

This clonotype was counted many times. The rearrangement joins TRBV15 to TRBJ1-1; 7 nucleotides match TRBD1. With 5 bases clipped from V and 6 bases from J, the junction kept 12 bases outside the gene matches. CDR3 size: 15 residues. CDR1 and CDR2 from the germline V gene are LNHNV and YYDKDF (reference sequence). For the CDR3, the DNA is TGTGCCACCAGCTCCTGGGACAGCAGAAGTGCTGAAGCTTTCTTT. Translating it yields CATSSWDSRSAEAFF.

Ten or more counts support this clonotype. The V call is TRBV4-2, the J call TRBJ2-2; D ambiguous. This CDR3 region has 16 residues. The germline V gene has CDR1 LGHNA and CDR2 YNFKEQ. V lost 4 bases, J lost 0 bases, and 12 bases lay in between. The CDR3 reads CASSRERPPNTGELFF. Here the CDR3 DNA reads TGTGCCAGCAGCCGTGAGCGACCTCCGAACACCGGGGAGCTGTTTTTT.

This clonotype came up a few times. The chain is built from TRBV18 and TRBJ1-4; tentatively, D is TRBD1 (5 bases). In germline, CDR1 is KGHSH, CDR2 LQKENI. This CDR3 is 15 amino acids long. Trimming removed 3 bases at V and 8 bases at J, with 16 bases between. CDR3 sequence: CASSPLGPLPEKLFF. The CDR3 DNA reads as TGTGCCAGCTCACCGTTGGGACCCCTCCCGGAAAAACTGTTTTTT.

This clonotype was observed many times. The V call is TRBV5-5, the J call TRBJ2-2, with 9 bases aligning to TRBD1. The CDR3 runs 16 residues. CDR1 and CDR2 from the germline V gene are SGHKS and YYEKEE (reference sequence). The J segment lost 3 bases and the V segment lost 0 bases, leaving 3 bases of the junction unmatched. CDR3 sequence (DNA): TGTGCCAGCAGCTTGGACAGGGGGCGCGACACCGGGGAGCTGTTTTTT. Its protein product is CASSLDRGRDTGELFF. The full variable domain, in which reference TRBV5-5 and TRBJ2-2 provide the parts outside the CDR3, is DAGVTQSPTHLIKTRGQQVTLRCSPISGHKSVSWYQQVLGQGPQFIFQYYEKEERGRGNFPDRFSARQFPNYSSELNVNALLLGDSALYLCASSLDRGRDTGELFFGEGSRLTVL.

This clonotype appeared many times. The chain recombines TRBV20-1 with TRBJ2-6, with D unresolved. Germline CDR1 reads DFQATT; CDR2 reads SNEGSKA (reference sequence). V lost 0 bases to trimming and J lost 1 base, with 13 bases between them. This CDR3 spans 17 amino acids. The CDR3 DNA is TGCAGTGCTAGAGATCATCTGGGGTTTTCTGGGGCCAACGTCCTGACTTTC. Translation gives CSARDHLGFSGANVLTF.

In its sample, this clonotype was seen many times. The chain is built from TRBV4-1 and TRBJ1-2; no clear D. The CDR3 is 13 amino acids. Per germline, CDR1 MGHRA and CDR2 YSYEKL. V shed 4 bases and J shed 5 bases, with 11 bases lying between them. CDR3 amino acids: CASSPYGDYGYTF. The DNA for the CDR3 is TGCGCCAGCAGCCCGTATGGCGATTATGGCTACACCTTC.

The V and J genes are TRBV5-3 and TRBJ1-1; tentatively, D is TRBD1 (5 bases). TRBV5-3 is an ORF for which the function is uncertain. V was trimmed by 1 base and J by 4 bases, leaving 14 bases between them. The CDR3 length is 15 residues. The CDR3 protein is CARSLRGWEGTEAFF. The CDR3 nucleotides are TGTGCCAGAAGCTTGCGGGGGTGGGAGGGCACTGAAGCTTTCTTT.

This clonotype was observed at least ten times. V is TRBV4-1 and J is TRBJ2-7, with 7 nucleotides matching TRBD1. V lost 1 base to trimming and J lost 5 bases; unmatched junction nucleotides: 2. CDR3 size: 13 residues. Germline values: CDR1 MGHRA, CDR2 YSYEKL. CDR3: CASSQVGGHEQYF. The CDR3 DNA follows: TGCGCCAGCAGCCAAGTAGGGGGCCACGAGCAGTACTTC.

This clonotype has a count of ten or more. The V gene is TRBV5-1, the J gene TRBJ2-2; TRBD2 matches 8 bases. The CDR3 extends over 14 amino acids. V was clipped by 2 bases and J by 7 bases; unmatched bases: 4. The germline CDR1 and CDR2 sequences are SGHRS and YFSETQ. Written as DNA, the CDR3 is TGCGCCAGCAGCTTCGGGGGGGCCAGCGGGGAGCTGTTTTTT. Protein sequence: CASSFGGASGELFF.

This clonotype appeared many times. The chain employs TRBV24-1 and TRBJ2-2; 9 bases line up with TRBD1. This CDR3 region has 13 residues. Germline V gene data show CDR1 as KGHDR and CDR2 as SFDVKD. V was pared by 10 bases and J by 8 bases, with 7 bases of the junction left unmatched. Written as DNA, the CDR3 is TGTGCCACTGGACAGGGGAATTCGGGGGAGCTGTTTTTT. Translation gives CATGQGNSGELFF.

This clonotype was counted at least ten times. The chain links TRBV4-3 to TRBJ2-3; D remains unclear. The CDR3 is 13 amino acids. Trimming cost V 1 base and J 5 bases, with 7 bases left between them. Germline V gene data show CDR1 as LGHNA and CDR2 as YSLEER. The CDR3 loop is CASSQGLEDTQYF. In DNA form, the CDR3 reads TGCGCCAGCAGCCAAGGGCTAGAAGATACGCAGTATTTT.

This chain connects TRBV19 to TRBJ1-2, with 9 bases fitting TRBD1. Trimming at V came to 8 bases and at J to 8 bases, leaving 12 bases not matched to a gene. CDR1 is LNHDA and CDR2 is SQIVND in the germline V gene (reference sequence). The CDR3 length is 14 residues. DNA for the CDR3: TGTGCCAGTGTGCCGGGACAGGGACTTGAAGGCTACACCTTC. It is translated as CASVPGQGLEGYTF.

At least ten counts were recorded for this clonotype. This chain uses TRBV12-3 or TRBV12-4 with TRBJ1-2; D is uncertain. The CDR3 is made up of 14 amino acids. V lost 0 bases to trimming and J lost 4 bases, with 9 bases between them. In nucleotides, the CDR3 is TGTGCCAGCAGTTTAGCGTCCGCTAGCTATGGCTACACCTTC. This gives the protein CASSLASASYGYTF.

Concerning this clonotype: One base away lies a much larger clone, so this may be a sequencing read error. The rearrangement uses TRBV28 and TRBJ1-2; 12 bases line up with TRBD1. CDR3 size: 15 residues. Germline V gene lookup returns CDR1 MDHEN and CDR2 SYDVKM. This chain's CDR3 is CTSSLGGTGGFGYTF. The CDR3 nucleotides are TGTACCAGCAGTTTAGGCGGGACAGGGGGCTTTGGCTACACCTTC.

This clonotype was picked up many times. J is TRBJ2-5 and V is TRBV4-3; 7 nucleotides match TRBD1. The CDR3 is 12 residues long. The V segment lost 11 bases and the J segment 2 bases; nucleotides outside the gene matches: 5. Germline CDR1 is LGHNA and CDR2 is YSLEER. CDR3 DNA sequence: TGCGCCGTCACGGGACAGCAAGAGACCCAGTACTTC. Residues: CAVTGQQETQYF.